This T cell receptor beta chain was sequenced in a study of control samples from healthy donors and cancer patients. TCRdb keeps only in-frame clones here, not all; method: immunoSEQ multiplex PCR. This table lists under 200,000 clones. Trimming removed 4 bases from V and 4 bases from J, with 8 bases in between. Germline CDR1 GTSNPN, CDR2 SVGIG (reference sequence). This CDR3 spans 12 amino acids. The genes are TRBV30 and TRBJ1-3, with no clear D. Sequencing was performed on blood. The receptor's source is a woman in her 30s in good health. The CDR3 protein is CAWNGGGNTIYF. The CDR3 DNA reads TGTGCCTGGAATGGAGGGGGAAACACCATATATTTT.